These 20 T cell receptor beta chains were all obtained from the same sample, sequenced in a study of T cell changes during pregnancy in multiple sclerosis. The protocol was immunoSEQ multiplex PCR, while the TCRdb copy is restricted to in-frame clones and leaves out a portion. The sample shows about 57,000 clones, about 91% of them seen only once. This material consisted of CD4+ T cells from peripheral blood mononuclear cells, taken in the second trimester of pregnancy. These TCRs come from a female donor with multiple sclerosis, enrolled in a pregnancy study.

CDR3 residues: CASSVYAGWSSYEQYF. DNA for the CDR3: TGTGCCAGCAGTGTCTACGCGGGCTGGAGCTCCTACGAGCAGTACTTC. The chain employs TRBV6-1 and TRBJ2-7, with a tentative D call TRBD2 (5 bases). Germline V gene data show CDR1 as MNHNS and CDR2 as SASEGT. The ends were cut back, 4 bases at V and 0 bases at J, with 16 bases in the middle. This CDR3 has 16 amino acids.

The rearrangement links TRBV27 to TRBJ2-1; 12 bases align to TRBD2. Germline V gives CDR1 MNHEY, CDR2 SMNVEV (reference sequence). This CDR3 comprises 14 residues. The junction had 5 bases not matched to a gene; V was cut back by 6 bases and J by 8 bases. The CDR3 coding sequence is TGTGCCAGCAGAAGACTAGCGGGAGTGGATGAGCAGTTCTTC. It encodes CASRRLAGVDEQFF.

The chain employs TRBV6-6 and TRBJ1-5; tentatively, D is TRBD1 (5 bases). CDR1 MNHNY and CDR2 SVGAGI come from the germline V gene (reference sequence). The CDR3 loop spans 16 amino acids. V lost 5 bases and J lost 4, with 18 bases in between. CDR3 sequence reads: CASSLFGGRGNQPQHF. The CDR3 DNA reads as TGTGCCAGCAGTCTCTTTGGGGGGAGAGGGAATCAGCCCCAGCATTTT.

This chain uses TRBV5-1 with TRBJ1-2; D is undetermined. CDR1 is SGHRS, CDR2 YFSETQ, per germline. CDR3 length: 15 residues. Trimming took off 0 bases at V and 2 bases at J, with 11 bases between the two ends. DNA for the CDR3: TGCGCCAGCAGCTTGGCCTCGGGAGGAAACTATGGCTACACCTTC. This translates into CASSLASGGNYGYTF.

The V and J genes are TRBV27 and TRBJ2-2; D possibly corresponds to TRBD2 (6 bases). With 8 bases removed from V and 5 bases from J, the gap between germline ends came to 12 bases. This CDR3 is built from 13 residues. CDR1 is MNHEY and CDR2 is SMNVEV in the germline V gene (reference sequence). CDR3 sequence reads: CASAVGLTGELFF. The DNA of the CDR3 is TGTGCCAGCGCCGTTGGACTAACCGGGGAGCTGTTTTTT.

The rearrangement links TRBV15 to TRBJ2-4; tentative D call: TRBD2 (6 bases). The V gene lost 6 bases and the J gene lost 3 bases, with 12 bases spanning the gap. The CDR3 loop spans 14 amino acids. Germline values: CDR1 LNHNV, CDR2 YYDKDF (reference sequence). The CDR3 nucleotides read TGTGCCACCAGGGGGGGATTTGACAAAAACATTCAGTACTTC. It specifies CATRGGFDKNIQYF.

This sequence joins TRBV7-3 and TRBJ1-1, with TRBD1 identical over 7 bases. Looked up from germline, CDR1 is SGHTA and CDR2 is FQGTGA. Losses at the gene ends were 1 base for V and 0 bases for J; bases not matched to a gene: 14. The CDR3 covers 19 residues. The CDR3 is CASSLSPPNRGYMNTEAFF. In DNA, the CDR3 is TGTGCCAGCAGCTTAAGTCCCCCGAACAGGGGATACATGAACACTGAAGCTTTCTTT.

The chain recombines TRBV5-1 with TRBJ2-1; TRBD2 agrees at 7 bases. The CDR3 spans 17 residues. Germline values: CDR1 SGHRS, CDR2 YFSETQ. The V and J ends lost 4 bases and 1 base, in that order; junction bases with no gene match: 11. CDR3: CASSTGLGGSSYNEQFF. The CDR3 region has the DNA TGCGCCAGCAGCACCGGTTTAGGCGGGAGTTCCTACAATGAGCAGTTCTTC.

The rearrangement joins TRBV7-8 to TRBJ2-1, with 7 bases that match TRBD2. Germline assignment: CDR1 SGHVS and CDR2 FQNEAQ. This CDR3 is 16 amino acids long. Trimming took 7 bases from V and 2 from J; bases not matched to a gene: 11. The CDR3 DNA follows: TGTGCCAGCACCCCAGTCCCTGCGGGGGCCTACAATGAGCAGTTCTTC. This translates into CASTPVPAGAYNEQFF.

This chain uses TRBV5-4 with TRBJ2-5; 8 bases line up with TRBD2. The germline V gene has CDR1 SGHNT and CDR2 YYREEE (reference sequence). Trimming took 0 bases from V and 4 from J; bases not matched to a gene: 14. The CDR3 is 18 amino acids. CDR3 region: CASSLGPSGAGGPETQYF. The CDR3 DNA reads as TGTGCCAGCAGCTTGGGTCCCTCGGGGGCGGGGGGCCCAGAGACCCAGTACTTC. Looking up the rest from reference TRBV5-4 and TRBJ2-5 gives the full variable domain: ETGVTQSPTHLIKTRGQQVTLRCSSQSGHNTVSWYQQALGQGPQFIFQYYREEENGRGNFPPRFSGLQFPNYSSELNVNALELDDSALYLCASSLGPSGAGGPETQYFGPGTRLLVL.

The chain joins TRBV30 to TRBJ1-2; 8 bases line up with TRBD1. The CDR3 runs to 13 residues. Germline V gives CDR1 GTSNPN, CDR2 SVGIG (reference sequence). V lost 4 bases and J lost 7; bases outside the gene matches: 8. CDR3 amino acids: CAWTTDRDGGYTF. The CDR3 DNA reads TGTGCCTGGACCACGGACAGGGATGGTGGCTACACCTTC. The full variable domain, completed using reference TRBV30 and TRBJ1-2, is SQTIHQWPATLVQPVGSPLSLECTVEGTSNPNLYWYRQAAGRGLQLLFYSVGIGQISSEVPQNLSASRPQDRQFILSSKKLLLSDSGFYLCAWTTDRDGGYTFGSGTRLTVV.

This clone was seen a few times. The chain's CDR3 is CSVSAPPTVNTEAFF. The CDR3 bases are TGCAGCGTCTCCGCCCCCCCTACAGTGAACACTGAAGCTTTCTTT. This sequence joins TRBV29-1 and TRBJ1-1; D unresolved. In germline, CDR1 is SQVTM, CDR2 ANQGSEA. The CDR3 is made up of 15 amino acids. V shed 6 bases and J shed 0 bases, with 17 bases lying between them.

J is TRBJ2-3 and V is TRBV5-1; 7 bases line up with TRBD1. Germline loops: CDR1 SGHRS, CDR2 YFSETQ. CDR3 length: 14 amino acids. V dropped 4 bases and J dropped 6; count of bases not matched to a gene: 8. CDR3 loop: CASSADRTGDTQYF. CDR3 nucleotides: TGCGCCAGCAGCGCGGACAGGACTGGGGATACGCAGTATTTT.

The chain joins TRBV6-5 to TRBJ2-7; 12 nucleotides agree with TRBD2. The CDR3 length is 14 residues. Trimming took 6 bases from V and 9 from J; bases not matched to a gene: 9. CDR1 and CDR2 from the germline V gene are MNHEY and SVGAGI. CDR3: CASSRTSGKLVQYF. For the CDR3, the DNA is TGTGCCAGCAGCCGGACTAGCGGGAAACTGGTGCAGTACTTC.

This clone occurred a few times. This chain links TRBV10-3 with TRBJ1-1; TRBD1 is a possible D gene (5 bases). Germline V gives CDR1 ENHRY, CDR2 SYGVKD. Between the trimmed V and J ends, which lost 2 bases and 7 bases, there was a span of 11 bases. This CDR3 spans 13 amino acids. Here the CDR3 DNA reads TGTGCCATCAGTGAGGGTGGGGCAGATGAAGCTTTCTTT. This codes for CAISEGGADEAFF.

The chain carries TRBV11-2 and TRBJ2-3; D remains ambiguous. The germline CDR1 and CDR2 sequences are SGHAT and FQNNGV. The CDR3 covers 15 residues. Trimming left V 1 base short and J 6 bases short, with 14 bases between. CDR3 nucleotides: TGTGCCAGCAGCTTAGGGTTCTTGAATGCGGATACGCAGTATTTT. As protein: CASSLGFLNADTQYF.

The rearrangement joins TRBV5-1 to TRBJ2-7; D might be TRBD2 (5 bases). Germline assignment: CDR1 SGHRS and CDR2 YFSETQ. Trimming shortened V by 4 bases and J by 1 base, and 9 bases separated the two germline ends. There are 13 residues in the CDR3. CDR3 DNA: TGCGCCAGCAGCACCAGCGGTTCCTACGAGCAGTACTTC. Protein sequence: CASSTSGSYEQYF.

This clone was seen just once. This sample also contains other DNA sequences that code for the same CDR3. V usage is TRBV9 and J usage is TRBJ2-7; 13 nucleotides agree with TRBD2. Germline V gene data show CDR1 as SGDLS and CDR2 as YYNGEE. The V gene end was trimmed by 2 bases and the J gene end by 3 bases; junction bases not matched to a gene: 2. The CDR3 has 15 residues. The CDR3 DNA sequence: TGTGCCAGCAGCGTCGGACTAGCGGGGGACTACGAGCAGTACTTC. Translated, it gives CASSVGLAGDYEQYF.

V is TRBV25-1 and J is TRBJ2-1; D might be TRBD1 (6 bases). Germline lookup yields CDR1 MGHDK and CDR2 SYGVNS. This CDR3 contains 16 residues. V lost 2 bases to trimming and J lost 5 bases, with 16 bases between them. The CDR3 loop is CASSELGQGTDNEQFF. The CDR3, as DNA: TGTGCCAGCAGTGAACTGGGGCAGGGGACCGACAATGAGCAGTTCTTC.

The rearrangement joins TRBV27 to TRBJ2-7; 13 bases are a match to TRBD2. V trimming: 5 bases; J trimming: 2 bases; junction bases outside the gene matches: 6. Germline V gene lookup returns CDR1 MNHEY and CDR2 SMNVEV (reference sequence). The CDR3 sequence is 16 residues long. The CDR3 DNA sequence: TGTGCCAGCAGTACCTCAGGACTAGCGGGAGCCTACGAGCAGTACTTC. Translating gives CASSTSGLAGAYEQYF.